Listed below are T cell receptor beta chains from one sample, sequenced in a study of blood T cell repertoires in COVID-19. Some clones are missing from TCRdb's copy, which holds only in-frame ones; the method was immunoSEQ multiplex PCR. The repertoire has some 150,000 clones, more than 70% of them found once; the top ten carry under 15%. The sample consisted of peripheral blood. The receptors shown here come from a man aged 55 to 70 with active or convalescent COVID-19. Each CDR3 is given with its conserved first and last residue. D genes are given only for firm matches. Expanded clones get a size class; other rows say once, few or many, or leave the size out.

V	size	D	J	DNA	CDR3
TRBV6-5	NA	NA	TRBJ1-1	TGTGCCAGCACCGCTTCGGGGTACACTGAAGCTTTCTTT	CASTASGYTEAFF
TRBV27	NA	TRBD1	TRBJ1-4	TGTGCCAGCAGTTCAGGGACAGTCGGTGAAAAACTGTTTTTT	CASSSGTVGEKLFF
TRBV2	NA	NA	TRBJ2-2	TGTGCCAGCACCCTTTTAATCACCGGGGAGCTGTTTTTT	CASTLLITGELFF
TRBV5-1	many	NA	TRBJ1-2	TGCGCCAGCAGCTTGGGTCCCCGCGGGAGCAGCTATGGCTACACCTTC	CASSLGPRGSSYGYTF
TRBV3-1/TRBV3-2	NA	NA	TRBJ1-3	TGTGCCATCCCCCTCGCGAACACCATATATTTT	CAIPLANTIYF
TRBV7-8	NA	NA	TRBJ2-7	TGTGCCAGCAGCTTAGCGCGGGGGCCCGAGCAGTACTTC	CASSLARGPEQYF
TRBV2	NA	TRBD2	TRBJ2-7	TGTGCCAGCAGTGAGTTAGCGGGAGACGAGCAGTACTTC	CASSELAGDEQYF
TRBV7-9	NA	TRBD1	TRBJ1-5	TGTGCCAGCAGCTCCTTTTTTGGCCCTTCGACAGGGAGCAATCAGCCCCAGCATTTT	CASSSFFGPSTGSNQPQHF
TRBV3-1/TRBV3-2	NA	TRBD2	TRBJ2-7	TGTGCCAGCAGCCAGTCTAGCGGGGGGTACGAGCAGTACTTC	CASSQSSGGYEQYF
TRBV9	NA	TRBD1	TRBJ2-3	TGTGCCAGCAGGTCTCCGGGACAGGGGTTTAATTTT	CASRSPGQGFNF
TRBV4-3	NA	NA	TRBJ2-3	TGCGCCAGCAGCCAAGATCAGGGTCGAGCAGATACGCAGTATTTT	CASSQDQGRADTQYF
TRBV10-2	NA	NA	TRBJ1-4	TGCGCCAGCAGACTCGGGGGGGGGACTAATGAAAAACTGTTTTTT	CASRLGGGTNEKLFF
TRBV29-1	NA	NA	TRBJ2-7	TGCAGCGTTTTGGAGCGTTACGAGCAGTACTTC	CSVLERYEQYF
TRBV6-4	NA	NA	TRBJ2-3	TGTGCCAGCAGTGAACAGGCCCCCACAGATACGCAGTATTTT	CASSEQAPTDTQYF
TRBV5-6	NA	NA	TRBJ1-5	TGTGCCAGCAGCCGCGGTCCCCGGGGCAATCAGCCCCAGCATTTT	CASSRGPRGNQPQHF
TRBV7-2	NA	NA	TRBJ2-3	TGTGCCAGCAGCTTTGATGGACCGGGACAACATGCAGATACGCAGTATTTT	CASSFDGPGQHADTQYF
TRBV9	NA	NA	TRBJ1-3	TGTGCCAGCAGCCGGGGAGGGGAGGCCGGAAACACCATATATTTT	CASSRGGEAGNTIYF
TRBV5-1	NA	NA	TRBJ1-2	TGCGCCAGCAGCTTGGAGGGGGATGGCTACACCTTC	CASSLEGDGYTF
TRBV9	NA	NA	TRBJ1-3	TGTGCCAGCAGCGTAGTACCAGGGGGAAACACCATATATTTT	CASSVVPGGNTIYF
TRBV9	NA	NA	TRBJ1-1	TGTGCCAGCAGCGCGGGGTGGGTAGACACTGAAGCTTTCTTT	CASSAGWVDTEAFF
TRBV30	NA	NA	TRBJ1-1	TGTGCCTGGGGGGGGCCACCTCGGCCTGAAGCTTTCTTT	CAWGGPPRPEAFF